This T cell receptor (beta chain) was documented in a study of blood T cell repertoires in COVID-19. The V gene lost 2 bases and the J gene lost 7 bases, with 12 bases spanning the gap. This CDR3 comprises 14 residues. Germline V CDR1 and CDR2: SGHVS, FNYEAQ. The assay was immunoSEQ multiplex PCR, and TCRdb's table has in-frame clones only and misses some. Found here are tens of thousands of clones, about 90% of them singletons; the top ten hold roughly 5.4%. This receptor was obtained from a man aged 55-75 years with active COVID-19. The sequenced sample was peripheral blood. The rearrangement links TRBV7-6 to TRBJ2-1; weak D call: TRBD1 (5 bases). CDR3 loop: CASSLSQGLNEQFF. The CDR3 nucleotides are TGTGCCAGCAGCTTAAGTCAGGGCCTGAATGAGCAGTTCTTC. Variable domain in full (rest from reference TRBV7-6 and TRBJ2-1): GAGVSQSPRYKVTKRGQDVALRCDPISGHVSLYWYRQALGQGPEFLTYFNYEAQQDKSGLPNDRFSAERPEGSISTLTIQRTEQRDSAMYRCASSLSQGLNEQFFGPGTRLTVL.